The clone carrying this TCR beta chain has more than one count but fewer than ten. Its cognate antigen is unknown. The entry originates in a study of T cell clonotyping in hematopoietic cell transplantation. Overall study results and limits: After transplant, recipient diversity fell while pathologically expanded clonotypes grew through day 180. At the given depth, recipient repertoires were over 95% de novo clonotypes. Higher Inverse Simpson Index values in graft donor and pretransplant recipient predicted broader posttransplant TCR diversity.

Clones were sequenced by immunoSEQ multiplex PCR, and TCRdb holds only the in-frame ones, with some missing. In the table there are about 17,000 clones, over 90% of which are singletons. This TCR was sampled from a man aged 35-49 years in good health. Some clones in this sample may be carry-over from other donors' samples. Specimen: peripheral blood mononuclear cells.

CDR3 bases: TGTGCCAGCAGACCCGACAGGACCTCTGGAAACACCATATATTTT. Translating it yields CASRPDRTSGNTIYF. This chain connects TRBV28 to TRBJ1-3, with D tentatively TRBD1 (6 bases). The V gene lost 6 bases and the J gene lost 0 bases, with 12 bases spanning the gap. CDR3 length: 15 residues. The germline CDR1 and CDR2 sequences are MDHEN and SYDVKM.